A single sample is the source of the 32 T cell receptor beta chains below, sequenced in a study of technical replicates of blood from several donors. Some clones are missing from TCRdb's copy, which holds only in-frame ones; the method was immunoSEQ multiplex PCR. The profile shows over 50,000 clones, about 87% of them singletons. Sequencing was carried out using PBMCs. The origin of the receptors is a human donor in good health. Some clones in this sample may be carry-over from other donors' samples.

The chain combines TRBV13 with TRBJ2-7; the match to TRBD2 covers 7 bases. With V trimmed by 5 bases and J by 0 bases, 10 bases remained unmatched. The CDR3 length is 16 residues. Germline CDR1 and CDR2: PRHDT and FYEKMQ (reference sequence). The chain's CDR3 is CASSPRLSGNSYEQYF. The CDR3 nucleotides are TGTGCCAGCAGCCCTCGATTAAGCGGGAACTCCTACGAGCAGTACTTC.

This chain connects TRBV19 to TRBJ1-5; no definite D call. Germline values: CDR1 LNHDA, CDR2 SQIVND (reference sequence). V lost 7 bases, J lost 4 bases, and 14 bases lay in between. CDR3 length: 14 residues. The CDR3 here is CASKREWGNQPQHF. The DNA for the CDR3 is TGTGCCAGTAAAAGGGAGTGGGGAAATCAGCCCCAGCATTTT.

The chain uses TRBV4-2 and TRBJ2-5, with TRBD2 matching 9 bases. Per germline, CDR1 LGHNA and CDR2 YNFKEQ. The V and J ends lost 1 base and 5 bases, in that order; junction bases with no gene match: 8. The CDR3 length is 16 residues. This CDR3 reads CASSQGASGDEETQYF. As DNA, the CDR3 is TGTGCCAGCAGCCAAGGTGCTAGCGGGGACGAGGAGACCCAGTACTTC.

This clone was recorded a few times. The CDR3 region is CASSSNAPLASKETQYF. The DNA of the CDR3 is TGTGCCAGCAGCTCTAATGCTCCCCTAGCGTCCAAAGAGACCCAGTACTTC. The chain recombines TRBV6-4 with TRBJ2-5; D possibly corresponds to TRBD2 (6 bases). The CDR3 loop spans 17 amino acids. Trimming removed 6 bases at V and 3 bases at J, with 23 bases between. The germline V gene encodes CDR1 MRHNA and CDR2 SNTAGT.

The chain has TRBV5-1 and TRBJ2-1, with D perhaps TRBD1 (6 bases). The V end was cut by 4 bases, the J end by 14 bases, with 25 bases between. The germline gives CDR1 SGHRS, CDR2 YFSETQ. The CDR3 is 15 residues long. In nucleotides, the CDR3 is TGCGCCAGCAGCAGCGGAACGTTTTTGGGGGCCGAGGAGTTCTTC. This gives the protein CASSSGTFLGAEEFF.

This clone came up once. The chain carries TRBV19 and TRBJ1-3, with 9 bases aligning to TRBD1. CDR1 is LNHDA and CDR2 is SQIVND in the germline V gene (reference sequence). The CDR3 has 16 amino acids. Trimming at V came to 3 bases and at J to 3 bases, leaving 6 bases not matched to a gene. The CDR3 is CASSIHRGPGGNTIYF. The CDR3 DNA reads as TGTGCCAGTAGTATCCACAGGGGGCCTGGTGGAAACACCATATATTTT.

J is TRBJ2-2 and V is TRBV29-1, with 8 bases aligning to TRBD1. CDR3 length: 13 amino acids. Germline values: CDR1 SQVTM, CDR2 ANQGSEA. The ends lost 7 bases at V and 6 bases at J; junction bases unmatched: 7. CDR3 coding DNA: TGCAGCGGTGGACAGGGTAGTCCCGGGGAGCTGTTTTTT. This sequence encodes CSGGQGSPGELFF.

The V call is TRBV5-6, the J call TRBJ2-7; 8 bases are a match to TRBD2. The CDR3 has 15 residues. Trimming cost V 4 bases and J 0 bases; bases outside gene matches: 6. The germline CDR1 and CDR2 sequences are SGHDT and YYEEEE. The DNA for the CDR3 is TGTGCCAGCAGCATAACTAGCGGATTCTCCTACGAGCAGTACTTC. Its translation is CASSITSGFSYEQYF.

This chain connects TRBV2 to TRBJ2-7; TRBD2 matches 13 bases. Germline V lookup: CDR1 SNHLY, CDR2 FYNNEI. V trimming: 6 bases; J trimming: 10 bases; junction bases outside the gene matches: 9. The CDR3 is 14 amino acids. CDR3 DNA: TGTGCCAGCAGGGATGGACTAGCGGGGGTTATTCAGTACTTC. Its translation is CASRDGLAGVIQYF.

The J gene is TRBJ1-1, the V gene TRBV6-1, with D hard to call. The CDR3 totals 13 residues. Germline V gene lookup returns CDR1 MNHNS and CDR2 SASEGT. Trimming left V 1 base short and J 3 bases short, with 6 bases between. CDR3 residues: CASSEGEYTEAFF. In nucleotides, the CDR3 is TGTGCCAGCAGTGAAGGGGAGTACACTGAAGCTTTCTTT.

V gene TRBV2 combines with J gene TRBJ1-4; 7 bases map to TRBD1. The CDR3 has 14 residues. Germline loops: CDR1 SNHLY, CDR2 FYNNEI. Losses at the gene ends were 5 bases for V and 8 bases for J; bases not matched to a gene: 8. The CDR3 DNA reads TGTGCCAGCAGTAGGCAGGGGGTGAAGGAAAAACTGTTTTTT. Translated: CASSRQGVKEKLFF.

The V and J genes are TRBV5-1 and TRBJ2-3; TRBD2 aligns across 13 bases. Per the germline V gene, CDR1 is SGHRS and CDR2 is YFSETQ. This CDR3 region has 19 residues. V was pared by 0 bases and J by 0 bases, with 7 bases of the junction left unmatched. The CDR3 here is CASSLGGTSGTISTDTQYF. The CDR3 DNA follows: TGCGCCAGCAGCTTGGGCGGGACTAGCGGGACGATTAGCACAGATACGCAGTATTTT.

The rearrangement links TRBV6-1 to TRBJ2-7, with 7 bases identical to TRBD2. The CDR3 is 14 residues long. The V segment lost 6 bases and the J segment 2 bases; nucleotides outside the gene matches: 7. Germline values: CDR1 MNHNS, CDR2 SASEGT. CDR3 bases: TGTGCCAGCAGAATCACCCGGGGGGCCTACGAGCAGTACTTC. Residues: CASRITRGAYEQYF.

The chain recombines TRBV4-3 with TRBJ1-2; TRBD1 matches 10 bases. The CDR3 extends over 16 amino acids. Trimming cost V 2 bases and J 6 bases; bases outside gene matches: 9. CDR1 and CDR2 from the germline V gene are LGHNA and YSLEER. CDR3 DNA: TGCGCCAGCAGCCAACGGTTCGACAGGGGGCGGGATGGCTACACCTTC. Its protein is CASSQRFDRGRDGYTF.

The V and J genes are TRBV19 and TRBJ1-2; tentative D call: TRBD1 (5 bases). The ends were cut back, 7 bases at V and 4 bases at J, with 16 bases in the middle. The CDR3 spans 14 residues. Germline V lookup: CDR1 LNHDA, CDR2 SQIVND (reference sequence). Here the CDR3 DNA reads TGTGCCAGTAATACTGCAGACAGTATCTATGGCTACACCTTC. This gives the protein CASNTADSIYGYTF.

This chain uses TRBV5-1 with TRBJ2-1, with D possibly TRBD2 on 6 matching bases. V lost 0 bases and J 3 bases, leaving 7 bases between the germline ends. The CDR3 runs 14 residues. Germline values: CDR1 SGHRS, CDR2 YFSETQ. The CDR3 spells CASSLVADYNEQFF. DNA of the CDR3: TGCGCCAGCAGCTTGGTAGCGGACTACAATGAGCAGTTCTTC.

The chain employs TRBV29-1 and TRBJ1-2; D perhaps matches TRBD1 (5 bases). The CDR3 contains 13 residues. V was clipped by 8 bases and J by 8 bases, with 21 bases between them. In germline, CDR1 is SQVTM, CDR2 ANQGSEA. CDR3 loop: CSPPRGGEGGYTF. As DNA, the CDR3 is TGCAGCCCCCCCCGGGGGGGGGAGGGAGGCTACACCTTC.

The chain recombines TRBV5-1 with TRBJ1-3, with D possibly matching TRBD1 (5 bases). From germline, CDR1 is SGHRS and CDR2 YFSETQ. The V gene lost 0 bases and the J gene lost 0 bases, with 7 bases spanning the gap. The CDR3 extends over 15 amino acids. CDR3 region: CASSLGQSSGNTIYF. CDR3 in DNA: TGCGCCAGCAGCTTGGGACAGAGCTCTGGAAACACCATATATTTT.

The chain combines TRBV19 with TRBJ1-2, with 11 bases lining up with TRBD1. Trimming cost V 3 bases and J 1 base; bases outside gene matches: 4. CDR1 is LNHDA and CDR2 is SQIVND in the germline V gene (reference sequence). The CDR3 is made up of 16 amino acids. This CDR3 is CASSIAGTGGNYGYTF. The CDR3 bases are TGTGCCAGTAGTATCGCCGGGACAGGGGGTAACTATGGCTACACCTTC.

The rearrangement links TRBV7-2 to TRBJ2-7; 7 bases agree with TRBD2. The CDR3 length is 13 residues. CDR1 SGHTA and CDR2 FQGNSA come from the germline V gene. J was trimmed by 2 bases and V by 5 bases; bases with no gene match: 3. CDR3 in DNA: TGTGCCAGCAGCCCGCGGGAGCCCTACGAGCAGTACTTC. This codes for CASSPREPYEQYF.

The chain carries TRBV27 and TRBJ2-3; D is unclear. Germline loops: CDR1 MNHEY, CDR2 SMNVEV (reference sequence). The CDR3 extends over 14 amino acids. Trimming removed 6 bases at V and 0 bases at J, with 10 bases between. The CDR3 DNA reads as TGTGCCAGCAGCGACTTGGATAGCACAGATACGCAGTATTTT. This gives the protein CASSDLDSTDTQYF.

The chain has TRBV20-1 and TRBJ1-1; no firm D call. V was cut by 6 bases and J by 8 bases, with 13 bases left in between. Germline CDR1 reads DFQATT; CDR2 reads SNEGSKA (reference sequence). This CDR3 comprises 11 residues. The CDR3 reads CSAPKRSEAFF. The DNA for the CDR3 is TGCAGTGCCCCGAAACGGAGCGAAGCTTTCTTT.

This clone has just a few counts. The chain recombines TRBV27 with TRBJ1-2; TRBD1 might be the D (6 bases). CDR3 size: 16 residues. The ends were cut back, 6 bases at V and 0 bases at J, with 17 bases in the middle. Germline CDR1 MNHEY, CDR2 SMNVEV (reference sequence). CDR3 DNA sequence: TGTGCCAGCAGCCTAGGGTGGGGGCTAACTAACTATGGCTACACCTTC. This codes for CASSLGWGLTNYGYTF.

In its sample, this clone was seen once. This rearrangement joins TRBV5-1 to TRBJ2-1; weak D call: TRBD2 (6 bases). Germline assignment: CDR1 SGHRS and CDR2 YFSETQ. The ends were cut back, 2 bases at V and 6 bases at J, with 18 bases in the middle. The length of the CDR3 is 16 residues. CDR3 sequence reads: CASSLGTLASTNEQFF. The CDR3 nucleotides read TGCGCCAGCAGCTTAGGGACGCTAGCGTCGACCAATGAGCAGTTCTTC.

In DNA form, the CDR3 reads TGTGCCAGCTCACCCCGGGTAGCGGGGGGTTACGAGCAGTACTTC. Its translation is CASSPRVAGGYEQYF. V usage is TRBV18 and J usage is TRBJ2-7, with 10 bases aligning to TRBD2. V shed 3 bases, J shed 4 bases, and the junction held 6 bases outside the gene matches. The CDR3 sequence is 15 residues long. Per germline, CDR1 KGHSH and CDR2 LQKENI.

The genes are TRBV19 and TRBJ1-2; TRBD1 matches at 10 bases. Germline values: CDR1 LNHDA, CDR2 SQIVND (reference sequence). The CDR3 consists of 13 residues. Losses at the gene ends were 6 bases for V and 6 bases for J; bases not matched to a gene: 4. The DNA of the CDR3 is TGTGCCAGTAGCCGGACAGGGGGGGATGGCTACACCTTC. It codes for CASSRTGGDGYTF.

This chain uses TRBV5-4 with TRBJ2-2; perhaps TRBD1 as D (5 bases). CDR3 length: 13 amino acids. CDR1 is SGHNT and CDR2 is YYREEE in the germline V gene (reference sequence). V was clipped by 2 bases and J by 4 bases, with 6 bases between them. CDR3 sequence (DNA): TGTGCCAGCAGCTTAGACAGCACCGGGGAGCTGTTTTTT. This translates into CASSLDSTGELFF.

The gene calls are TRBV30 and TRBJ1-5, with 8 nucleotides matching TRBD1. This CDR3 contains 13 residues. The germline V gene has CDR1 GTSNPN and CDR2 SVGIG (reference sequence). V lost 4 bases and J lost 7; bases outside the gene matches: 6. This CDR3 is CAWTRTGNQPQHF. In DNA form, the CDR3 reads TGTGCCTGGACGAGGACAGGGAACCAGCCCCAGCATTTT.

This chain uses TRBV4-2 with TRBJ1-2, with 8 nucleotides matching TRBD1. The CDR3 consists of 15 residues. Per the germline V gene, CDR1 is LGHNA and CDR2 is YNFKEQ. V shed 3 bases and J 5 bases; nucleotides not matched to a gene: 8. The CDR3 here is CASSQAPGQDYGYTF. The CDR3 coding sequence is TGTGCCAGCAGCCAGGCTCCGGGACAGGATTATGGCTACACCTTC.

This clone was found once. This sequence joins TRBV7-9 and TRBJ1-1; tentative D call: TRBD1 (6 bases). Germline CDR1 SEHNR, CDR2 FQNEAQ (reference sequence). V shed 5 bases and J shed 10 bases, with 11 bases lying between them. This CDR3 has 11 residues. The CDR3 nucleotides read TGTGCCAGCAGCACAGGGTTTTTAGCTTTCTTT. It codes for CASSTGFLAFF.

V gene TRBV12-5 combines with J gene TRBJ1-5; 7 positions agree with TRBD1. This CDR3 spans 13 amino acids. Germline assignment: CDR1 LGHNT and CDR2 FRNRAP. Losses at the gene ends were 7 bases for V and 10 bases for J; bases not matched to a gene: 10. CDR3 coding DNA: TGTGCTAGTGCCGCGGACAGGAGCGAACCCCAGCATTTT. Its protein is CASAADRSEPQHF.

This chain uses TRBV18 with TRBJ2-7, with TRBD1 matching 10 bases. Germline assignment: CDR1 KGHSH and CDR2 LQKENI. The CDR3 totals 14 residues. J gave up 7 bases and V 3 bases, and 6 bases lay outside the gene matches. The CDR3 spells CASSPDRGVMEQYF. CDR3 DNA sequence: TGTGCCAGCTCACCGGACAGGGGGGTGATGGAGCAGTACTTC.